The rows below give T cell receptor beta chains drawn from one sample of a study of T cells in Graves' hyperthyroidism and ophthalmopathy. One entry per CDR3 protein, called by TCRdb with MiXCR from the multiplex PCR reads. The sample has some 760,000 distinct CDR3 sequences, 12% to 15% seen once; the top ten hold 9.5% to 13%. The sample was blood. These receptor sequences come from a woman aged 18-29 years with Graves' hyperthyroidism. CDR3s include the opening cysteine and the closing phenylalanine or tryptophan. D genes are given only for firm matches. The size entry is marked missing in some rows and otherwise reads once, few, many or a size class.

v_gene	j_gene	d_gene	abundance	CDR3nt	CDR3aa
TRBV9	TRBJ1-1	TRBD1	few	TGTGCCAGCAGCGTAGGAGACCCCGGACAGGCAGACACTGAAGCTTTCTTT	CASSVGDPGQADTEAFF
TRBV27	TRBJ2-7	TRBD2	many	TGTGCCAGCAGCGGGGGGGAGGGCTACGAGCAGTACTTC	CASSGGEGYEQYF
TRBV25-1	TRBJ2-3	.	many	TGTGCCAGCAGTGAACCCCGCCCGGGCCGGCGCACAGATACGCAGTATTTT	CASSEPRPGRRTDTQYF
TRBV7-3	TRBJ2-3	.	.	TGTGCCAGCAGCACACGGGCCCACACAATCCCAACGGATACGCAGTATTTT	CASSTRAHTIPTDTQYF
TRBV20-1	TRBJ2-7	.	many	TGCAGTGCTCGGAAGGGGGGAGGGCTCTACGAGCAGTACTTC	CSARKGGGLYEQYF
TRBV30	TRBJ2-4	TRBD1	.	TGTGCCTGGAGCGGACAGGGGAAAAACATTCAGTACTTC	CAWSGQGKNIQYF
TRBV12-3/TRBV12-4	TRBJ2-5	TRBD2	.	TGTGCCAGCAGTTTAGCCATAGGGAGGGAAGTAAAGACCCAGTACTTC	CASSLAIGREVKTQYF
TRBV15	TRBJ2-7	.	.	TGTGCCACCAGCCCGGGGGCTGGAGACTACGAGCAGTACTTC	CATSPGAGDYEQYF
TRBV11-2	TRBJ1-1	.	few	TGTGCCAGCAGCGGCCAGGACATGAGCACTGAAGCTTTCTTT	CASSGQDMSTEAFF
TRBV19	TRBJ2-1	.	.	TGTGCCAGTAGTATAGGGTCAGCTTACAATGAGCAGTTCTTC	CASSIGSAYNEQFF
TRBV11-2	TRBJ2-2	.	many	TGTGCCAGCAGCGGACACCGGGAGCTGTTTTTT	CASSGHRELFF
TRBV18	TRBJ2-2	TRBD1	few	TGTGCCAGCTCACCCCCTGGACAGGGAGCCACCGGGGAGCTGTTTTTT	CASSPPGQGATGELFF
TRBV28	TRBJ1-5	.	many	TGTGCCAGCAGTTTGCCACAGGGCCTCAATCAGCCCCAGCATTTT	CASSLPQGLNQPQHF
TRBV20-1	TRBJ2-7	.	.	TGCAGTGCTAGAGACAAAACCCGGGACATTATGGCCTACGAGCAGTACTTC	CSARDKTRDIMAYEQYF
TRBV6-1	TRBJ2-1	.	many	TGTGCCAGCAGTGATGGTGTGGGTGACCGTGGTGAGCAGTTCTTC	CASSDGVGDRGEQFF
TRBV19	TRBJ2-7	TRBD2	.	TGTGCCAGTAGTATAAGGCTAGCGGGAGGCTACGAGCAGTACTTC	CASSIRLAGGYEQYF
TRBV7-2	TRBJ2-1	TRBD2	few	TGTGCCAGCAGCTTAGGGGGGGGAGGTGGCTCCTACAATGAGCAGTTCTTC	CASSLGGGGGSYNEQFF
TRBV20-1	TRBJ1-1	.	.	TGCAGTGCTAGAGATTTAGGTGTGGGAGCTGAAGCTTTCTTT	CSARDLGVGAEAFF